This TCR beta chain comes out of a study of CD4 and CD8 cells across lung adenocarcinoma regions. Samples came from patients with localized non-small cell lung adenocarcinoma. TCRdb recomputed calls from the PCR reads with MiXCR, one row per CDR3 protein. The sample lists around 18,000 distinct CDR3 sequences; about half were seen once. A few counts support this clonotype. Looked up from germline, CDR1 is MNHNS and CDR2 is SASEGT. V shed 6 bases and J shed 4 bases, with 16 bases lying between them. CDR3 length equals 15 residues. The clonotype originates from a female donor with lung adenocarcinoma. The CD4 and CD8 labels of this study may be unreliable. Sequencing input: CD8+ T cells from the center of a lung tumor. J is TRBJ2-1 and V is TRBV6-1, with D possibly matching TRBD1 (5 bases). The CDR3 nucleotides are TGTGCCAGCAGACGGACAACCTTTCCTTACAATGAGCAGTTCTTC. It specifies CASRRTTFPYNEQFF.